These 21 T cell receptor beta chains were sequenced from one sample in a study of blood T cells in healthy people across ages (dated by TCRdb to the mid-2010s). Receptor amplification or capture employed 5' RACE. The second PCR ran for about 6 to 12 cycles and used a J-beta primer mix along with a sample-barcoded 5' primer. The public reads were reprocessed in TCRdb via fastp at Q25 and MiXCR, keeping in-frame beta chains. When rows share a CDR3 protein, they turn into one entry using the most common DNA and genes. The sample table records around 1,800,000 distinct CDR3 sequences; more than 35% of these occur just once. The ten largest account for roughly 23% of the sample. Specimen: blood. The receptors were sampled from a human donor in good health.

Note on this clonotype: One junction end does not reproduce the germline sequence, and a read error may be involved. This chain uses TRBV28 with TRBJ2-7; 7 nucleotides match TRBD1. Germline CDR1 reads MDHEN; CDR2 reads SYDVKM. The CDR3 spans 14 residues. DNA for the CDR3: TGTGCCGGCAGAAACAGACAGGGAGAAAAGAAGCAGTACTTC. As protein: CAGRNRQGEKKQYF. The variable domain in full, with the rest retrieved from reference TRBV28 and TRBJ2-7, is DVKVTQSSRYLVKRTGEKVFLECVQDMDHENMFWYRQDPGLGLRLIYFSYDVKMKEKGDIPEGYSVSREKKERFSLILESASTNQTSMYLCAGRNRQGEKKQYFGPGTRLTVT.

The chain couples TRBV29-1 to TRBJ2-1, with a tentative D call TRBD1 (6 bases). Germline values: CDR1 SQVTM, CDR2 ANQGSEA. The V and J ends lost 1 base and 0 bases respectively, with 19 bases between them. The CDR3 totals 18 residues. The CDR3 protein is CSVEGLARTVLSYNEQFF. CDR3 DNA sequence: TGCAGCGTTGAAGGACTCGCTCGGACAGTCCTCTCCTACAATGAGCAGTTCTTC.

This clonotype turned up a few times. The V call is TRBV5-1, the J call TRBJ2-3; perhaps TRBD2 as D (6 bases). Looked up from germline, CDR1 is SGHRS and CDR2 is YFSETQ. This CDR3 has 16 residues. Trimming pared 4 bases from V and 2 bases from J, leaving 17 bases between. Here the CDR3 reads CASSPLGSGITDTQYF. The DNA of the CDR3 is TGCGCCAGCAGCCCTTTGGGTAGCGGTATCACAGATACGCAGTATTTT.

V is TRBV3-1 and J is TRBJ2-1, with D perhaps being TRBD1 or TRBD2 (5 bases each). V was pared by 11 bases and J by 4 bases, with 27 bases between. Per the germline V gene, CDR1 is LGHDT and CDR2 is YNNKEL (reference sequence). The CDR3 loop spans 17 amino acids. The CDR3 is CAEPSGPSPSVYNEQFF. DNA of the CDR3: TGTGCCGAACCCTCGGGGCCATCCCCGTCGGTATACAATGAGCAGTTCTTC.

The chain carries TRBV2 and TRBJ2-7, with unresolved D. Trimming shortened V by 5 bases and J by 0 bases, and 11 bases separated the two germline ends. The germline CDR1 and CDR2 sequences are SNHLY and FYNNEI. The CDR3 has 14 amino acids. The CDR3 sequence is CASSYVPSSYEQYF. CDR3 in DNA: TGTGCCAGCAGTTACGTACCATCCTCCTACGAGCAGTACTTC.

This clonotype was observed a few times. The chain employs TRBV11-2 and TRBJ1-1; D is unclear. V was shortened by 5 bases and J by 4 bases, with 5 bases between the two germline ends. CDR1 and CDR2 (germline): SGHAT, FQNNGV. The CDR3 extends over 11 amino acids. The CDR3 spells CASSRSTEAFF. CDR3 DNA: TGTGCCAGCAGCCGGAGCACTGAAGCTTTCTTT. Full variable domain (remainder filled in from reference TRBV11-2 and TRBJ1-1): EAGVAQSPRYKIIEKRQSVAFWCNPISGHATLYWYQQILGQGPKLLIQFQNNGVVDDSQLPKDRFSAERLKGVDSTLKIQPAKLEDSAVYLCASSRSTEAFFGQGTRLTVV.

This chain joins TRBV5-1 and TRBJ2-7; D tentatively fits TRBD1 or TRBD2 (7 bases each). Germline assignment: CDR1 SGHRS and CDR2 YFSETQ. Trimming removed 0 bases at V and 2 bases at J, with 21 bases between. The CDR3 covers 18 residues. CDR3 in amino acids: CASSLGGGQMFFTYEQYF. The CDR3 DNA follows: TGCGCCAGCAGCTTGGGCGGGGGACAGATGTTTTTCACCTACGAGCAGTACTTC.

The chain joins TRBV20-1 to TRBJ1-5; weak D call: TRBD1 (5 bases). Germline V gene data show CDR1 as DFQATT and CDR2 as SNEGSKA (reference sequence). The V end was cut by 6 bases, the J end by 6 bases, with 15 bases between. The CDR3 runs to 13 residues. The CDR3 spells CSAFRGAGQPQHF. In DNA, the CDR3 is TGCAGTGCCTTTCGCGGGGCGGGTCAGCCCCAGCATTTT.

This clonotype showed up just a few times. The V and J genes are TRBV2 and TRBJ1-2; 9 bases agree with TRBD1. Germline CDR1 is SNHLY and CDR2 is FYNNEI. The length of the CDR3 is 16 residues. With V trimmed by 5 bases and J by 3 bases, 10 bases remained unmatched. The CDR3 DNA sequence: TGTGCCAGCAGTCTAAAACCGGGACAGGGACACTATGGCTACACCTTC. It translates to CASSLKPGQGHYGYTF.

In this sample, this clonotype turned up a few times. The chain carries TRBV2 and TRBJ2-5; D might be TRBD1 (6 bases). Trimming pared 2 bases from V and 1 base from J, leaving 8 bases between. CDR1 is SNHLY, CDR2 FYNNEI, per germline. This CDR3 is built from 14 residues. CDR3 in amino acids: CASSEQGFQETQYF. The CDR3 DNA is TGTGCCAGCAGTGAACAGGGGTTCCAAGAGACCCAGTACTTC.

A single count supports this clonotype. V is TRBV6-2 or TRBV6-3 and J is TRBJ2-1; 7 bases match TRBD2. The CDR3 runs to 13 residues. Germline V gives CDR1 MNHEY, CDR2 SVGEGT. The V segment lost 8 bases and the J segment 5 bases; nucleotides outside the gene matches: 6. CDR3 in amino acids: CASRSGANNEQFF. The CDR3 coding sequence is TGTGCCAGCCGAAGCGGGGCTAACAATGAGCAGTTCTTC.

This clonotype was seen a handful of times. This rearrangement joins TRBV29-1 to TRBJ1-1; D is possibly TRBD1 (6 bases). V shed 4 bases and J shed 8 bases, with 20 bases lying between them. The CDR3 is 14 residues long. Germline V gene data show CDR1 as SQVTM and CDR2 as ANQGSEA. This CDR3 is CSVGLRDRSNEAFF. The CDR3 nucleotides read TGCAGCGTTGGTCTCCGAGACAGGTCGAACGAAGCTTTCTTT.

This clonotype was seen a handful of times. One junction end does not reproduce the germline sequence, and a read error may be involved. The chain recombines TRBV20-1 with TRBJ2-1, with D perhaps TRBD1 or TRBD2 (7 bases each). CDR1 is DFQATT and CDR2 is SNEGSKA in the germline V gene (reference sequence). The length of the CDR3 is 16 residues. The CDR3 nucleotides are TGCAGTGCTAGGGATGAGGGAGGGGGCTCCTACAACGAGCAGTTCTTC. Translating it yields CSARDEGGGSYNEQFF.

This chain connects TRBV24-1 to TRBJ1-5; D is perhaps TRBD1 (6 bases). Germline assignment: CDR1 KGHDR and CDR2 SFDVKD. This CDR3 contains 15 residues. Trimming stripped 4 bases from V and 6 bases from J, with 15 bases between. CDR3 in amino acids: CATSESGQGSQPQHF. The CDR3 DNA reads as TGTGCCACCAGTGAATCCGGGCAGGGGAGTCAGCCCCAGCATTTT.

The rearrangement joins TRBV6-6 to TRBJ2-1, with TRBD1 identical over 8 bases. The germline gives CDR1 MNHNY, CDR2 SVGAGI (reference sequence). V shed 6 bases and J 12 bases; nucleotides not matched to a gene: 13. The CDR3 is 14 amino acids. CDR3 DNA: TGTGCCAGCAGATATCCCGAGACAGGGGATGGGCAGTTCTTC. This codes for CASRYPETGDGQFF.

The chain has TRBV4-3 and TRBJ2-4, with 8 bases identical to TRBD2. Trimming at V came to 0 bases and at J to 7 bases, leaving 5 bases not matched to a gene. This CDR3 region has 15 residues. Germline V gene data show CDR1 as LGHNA and CDR2 as YSLEER. CDR3 residues: CASSQESGGHNIQYF. The CDR3 DNA follows: TGCGCCAGCAGCCAAGAAAGCGGGGGTCATAACATTCAGTACTTC.

The chain uses TRBV6-6 and TRBJ1-2; D may be TRBD1 (5 bases). CDR1 is MNHNY, CDR2 SVGAGI, per germline (reference sequence). The CDR3 contains 15 residues. The V and J ends lost 6 bases and 1 base respectively, with 15 bases between them. CDR3 bases: TGTGCCAGCAGCCCACGAGGGGCAGTTAACTATGGCTACACCTTC. This codes for CASSPRGAVNYGYTF.

This clonotype was recorded a few times. This chain connects TRBV10-3 to TRBJ1-2; D gene unclear. Trimming took off 6 bases at V and 3 bases at J, with 5 bases between the two ends. In germline, CDR1 is ENHRY, CDR2 SYGVKD. This CDR3 comprises 11 residues. CDR3 amino acids: CAIRGDYGYTF. The CDR3 DNA reads TGTGCCATCAGGGGTGACTATGGCTACACCTTC.

V usage is TRBV11-1 and J usage is TRBJ1-1; the D is unclear. The germline V gene encodes CDR1 SGHAT and CDR2 FQDESV (reference sequence). The CDR3 loop spans 13 amino acids. Trimming took 7 bases from V and 3 from J, leaving 12 bases between them. CDR3 sequence: CASTLGSDTEAFF. CDR3 bases: TGTGCCAGCACCTTGGGTTCGGACACTGAAGCTTTCTTT.

The CDR3 DNA reads as TGTGCCAGCAGTGAGTTAGTGCGCAGGGGCGGTGAAAAACTGTTTTTT. It codes for CASSELVRRGGEKLFF. V gene TRBV6-1 combines with J gene TRBJ1-4, with D possibly matching TRBD1 (6 bases). The CDR3 consists of 16 residues. V was cut by 3 bases and J by 7 bases, with 18 bases left in between. Germline loops: CDR1 MNHNS, CDR2 SASEGT.

This clonotype was observed a handful of times. Germline and junction disagree at one end, which may indicate a read error. CDR3 coding DNA: TGTGCCAGCAGCTTACGCGGGATCGATGAGCAGTACTTC. Its translation is CASSLRGIDEQYF. The chain combines TRBV5-1 with TRBJ2-5, with a tentative D call TRBD2 (6 bases). CDR1 is SGHRS, CDR2 YFSETQ, per germline. This CDR3 has 13 residues.